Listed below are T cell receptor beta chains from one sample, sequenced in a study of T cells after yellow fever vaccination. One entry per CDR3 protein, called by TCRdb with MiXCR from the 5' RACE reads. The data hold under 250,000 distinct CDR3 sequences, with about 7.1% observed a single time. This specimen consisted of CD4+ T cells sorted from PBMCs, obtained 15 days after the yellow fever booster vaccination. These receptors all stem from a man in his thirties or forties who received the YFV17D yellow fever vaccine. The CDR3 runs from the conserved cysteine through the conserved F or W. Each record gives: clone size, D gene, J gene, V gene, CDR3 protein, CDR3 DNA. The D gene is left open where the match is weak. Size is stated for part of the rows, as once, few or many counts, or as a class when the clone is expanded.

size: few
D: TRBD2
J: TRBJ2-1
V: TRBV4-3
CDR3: CASSQEILVAGENNEQFF
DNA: TGCGCCAGCAGCCAAGAGATATTGGTAGCGGGAGAGAACAATGAGCAGTTCTTC

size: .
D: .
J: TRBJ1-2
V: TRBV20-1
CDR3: CSASEYGANYGYTF
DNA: TGCAGTGCTTCGGAGTACGGAGCTAACTATGGCTACACCTTC

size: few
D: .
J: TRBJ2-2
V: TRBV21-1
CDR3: CASSPGVLHGELFF
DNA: TGTGCCAGCAGCCCGGGGGTCCTCCACGGGGAGCTGTTTTTT

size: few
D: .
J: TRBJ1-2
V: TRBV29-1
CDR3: CSVAVQGTGYTF
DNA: TGCAGCGTTGCCGTTCAGGGAACTGGCTACACCTTC

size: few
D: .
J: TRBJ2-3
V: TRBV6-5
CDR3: CASSSWNTDTQYF
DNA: TGTGCCAGCAGTAGCTGGAACACAGATACGCAGTATTTT

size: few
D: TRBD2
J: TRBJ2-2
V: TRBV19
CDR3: CASRYGLVGDSGELFF
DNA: TGTGCCAGTAGATATGGACTAGTCGGAGACTCCGGGGAGCTGTTTTTT

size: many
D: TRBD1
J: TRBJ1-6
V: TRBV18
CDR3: CASSRQGGNSPLHF
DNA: TGTGCCAGCTCACGACAGGGAGGAAATTCACCCCTCCACTTT

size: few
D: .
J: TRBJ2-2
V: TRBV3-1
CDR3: CASSPRGIRDTGELFF
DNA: TGTGCCAGCAGCCCTAGAGGGATTCGGGACACCGGGGAGCTGTTTTTT

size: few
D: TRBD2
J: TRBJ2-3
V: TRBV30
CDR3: CAWSVLANTDTQYF
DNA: TGTGCCTGGAGTGTACTAGCGAACACAGATACGCAGTATTTT

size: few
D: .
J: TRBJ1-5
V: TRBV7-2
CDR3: CASSLAGTHSNQPQHF
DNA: TGTGCCAGCAGCTTAGCCGGGACACATAGCAATCAGCCCCAGCATTTT

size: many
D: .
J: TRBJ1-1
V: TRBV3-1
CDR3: CASSQFGTEAFF
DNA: TGTGCCAGCAGCCAATTCGGCACTGAAGCTTTCTTT

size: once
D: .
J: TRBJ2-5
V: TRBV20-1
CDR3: CSAQSGLGETQYF
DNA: TGCAGTGCTCAGAGCGGGTTAGGGGAGACCCAGTACTTC

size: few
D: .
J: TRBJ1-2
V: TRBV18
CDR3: CASSDTDGYTF
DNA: TGTGCCAGCTCAGACACCGATGGCTACACCTTC

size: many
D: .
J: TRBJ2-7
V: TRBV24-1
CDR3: CATSDLAGEQYF
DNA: TGTGCCACCAGTGATTTGGCAGGGGAGCAGTACTTC

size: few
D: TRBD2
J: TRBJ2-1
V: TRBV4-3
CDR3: CASSQGAGREQFF
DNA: TGCGCCAGCAGCCAAGGAGCGGGAAGGGAGCAGTTCTTC

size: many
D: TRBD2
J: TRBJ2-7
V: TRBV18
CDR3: CASSQGLAGVEQYF
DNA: TGTGCCAGCTCACAGGGACTAGCGGGAGTTGAGCAGTACTTC

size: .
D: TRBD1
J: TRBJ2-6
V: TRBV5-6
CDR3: CASSLYGTGGSGANVLTF
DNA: TGTGCCAGCAGCTTATACGGGACAGGGGGCTCTGGGGCCAACGTCCTGACTTTC

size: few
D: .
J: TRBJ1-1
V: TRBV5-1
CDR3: CASSKQGTVNTEAFF
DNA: TGCGCCAGCAGCAAGCAGGGGACCGTGAACACTGAAGCTTTCTTT

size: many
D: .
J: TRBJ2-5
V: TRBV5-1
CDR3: CASSKGTVQETQYF
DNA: TGCGCCAGCAGCAAGGGCACGGTCCAAGAGACCCAGTACTTC

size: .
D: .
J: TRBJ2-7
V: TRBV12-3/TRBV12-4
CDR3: CASSSGLRPYEQYF
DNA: TGTGCCAGCAGTTCGGGGCTACGTCCCTACGAGCAGTACTTC

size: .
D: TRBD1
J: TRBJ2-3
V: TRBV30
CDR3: CAWSMDRVPYF
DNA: TGTGCCTGGAGTATGGACAGGGTCCCGTATTTT

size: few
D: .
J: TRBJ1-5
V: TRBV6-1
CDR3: CASWTTVSNQPQHF
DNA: TGTGCCAGCTGGACCACAGTTAGCAATCAGCCCCAGCATTTT

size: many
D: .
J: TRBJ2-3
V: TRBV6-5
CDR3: CASSYDSLDTQYF
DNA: TGTGCCAGCAGTTATGATAGTCTAGATACGCAGTATTTT

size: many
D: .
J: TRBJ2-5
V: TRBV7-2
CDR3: CASSRHSGQETQYF
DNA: TGTGCCAGCAGCCGCCATAGCGGACAAGAGACCCAGTACTTC

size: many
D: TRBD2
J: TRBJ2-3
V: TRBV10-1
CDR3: CASSALGTSGSDTQYF
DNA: TGCGCCAGCAGTGCCCTTGGGACTAGCGGGTCGGATACGCAGTATTTT

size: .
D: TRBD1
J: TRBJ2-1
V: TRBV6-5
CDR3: CASRIQGVGQFF
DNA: TGTGCCAGCAGGATACAGGGGGTCGGGCAGTTCTTC

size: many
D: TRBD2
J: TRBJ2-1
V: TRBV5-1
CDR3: CASSRTSGYTYNEQFF
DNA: TGCGCCAGCAGCCGGACTAGCGGCTACACCTACAATGAGCAGTTCTTC

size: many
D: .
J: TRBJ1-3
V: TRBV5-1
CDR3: CASSLVTGSGNTIYF
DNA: TGCGCCAGCAGCTTGGTTACCGGTTCTGGAAACACCATATATTTT

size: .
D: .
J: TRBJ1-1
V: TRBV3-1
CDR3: CASRRGQNTEAFF
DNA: TGTGCCAGCAGACGGGGACAGAACACTGAAGCTTTCTTT

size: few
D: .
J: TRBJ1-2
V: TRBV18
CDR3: CASSPQDIRWYTF
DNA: TGTGCCAGCTCACCACAGGACATCCGTTGGTACACCTTC

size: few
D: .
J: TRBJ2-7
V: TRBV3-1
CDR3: CASSQDLGKTQQYF
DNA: TGTGCCAGCAGCCAAGACTTAGGGAAGACCCAGCAGTACTTC

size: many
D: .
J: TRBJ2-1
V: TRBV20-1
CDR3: CSAAGTSLFGEQFF
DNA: TGCAGTGCTGCCGGGACAAGCCTTTTTGGTGAGCAGTTCTTC

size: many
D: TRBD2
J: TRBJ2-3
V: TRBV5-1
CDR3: CASSLDPSGTGGDTQYF
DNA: TGCGCCAGCAGCTTGGACCCTAGCGGGACCGGAGGGGATACGCAGTATTTT

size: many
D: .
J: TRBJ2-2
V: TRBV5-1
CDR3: CASSRSADHTGELFF
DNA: TGCGCCAGCAGCCGATCAGCGGATCACACCGGGGAGCTGTTTTTT

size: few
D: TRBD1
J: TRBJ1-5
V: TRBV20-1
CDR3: CSAIQGTSNQPQHF
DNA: TGCAGTGCTATACAGGGGACGAGCAATCAGCCCCAGCATTTT

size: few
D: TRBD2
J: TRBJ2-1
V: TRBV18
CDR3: CASSPPGLAGGPSLGFF
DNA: TGTGCCAGCTCACCACCGGGACTAGCGGGAGGGCCGTCTCTCGGGTTCTTC

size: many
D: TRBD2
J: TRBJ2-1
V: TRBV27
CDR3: CASSTAFLLAGGNEQFF
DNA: TGTGCCAGCAGTACCGCCTTCCTACTAGCGGGAGGTAATGAGCAGTTCTTC

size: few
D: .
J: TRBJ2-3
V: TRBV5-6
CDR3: CASSRGDTTDTQYF
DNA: TGTGCCAGCAGCCGAGGAGACACCACAGATACGCAGTATTTT

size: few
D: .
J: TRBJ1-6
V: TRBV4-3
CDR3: CASSPGRRAVDSPLHF
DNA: TGCGCCAGCAGCCCTGGAAGGAGGGCAGTGGATTCACCCCTCCACTTT

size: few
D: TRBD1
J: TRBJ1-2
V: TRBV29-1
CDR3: CSVGGRQGARGYTF
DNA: TGCAGCGTTGGAGGTCGACAGGGGGCTCGGGGCTACACCTTC

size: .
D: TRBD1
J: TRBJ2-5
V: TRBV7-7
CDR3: CASSKHRGETQYF
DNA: TGTGCTAGCAGCAAACACAGGGGAGAGACCCAGTACTTC

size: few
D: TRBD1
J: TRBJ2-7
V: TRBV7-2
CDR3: CASSSRTGADEQYF
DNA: TGTGCCAGCAGCTCCCGGACAGGGGCCGACGAGCAGTACTTC

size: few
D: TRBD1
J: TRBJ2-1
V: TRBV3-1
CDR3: CASSTGTGGYNEQFF
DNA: TGTGCCAGCAGCACCGGGACAGGGGGCTACAATGAGCAGTTCTTC

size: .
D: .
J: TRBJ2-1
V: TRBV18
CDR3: CASSRSAAASYNEQFF
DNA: TGTGCCAGCTCACGGAGCGCCGCGGCCTCCTACAATGAGCAGTTCTTC

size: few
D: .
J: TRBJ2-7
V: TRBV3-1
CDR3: CASSPRQASGEQYF
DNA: TGTGCCAGCAGCCCTCGACAGGCTTCCGGCGAGCAGTACTTC

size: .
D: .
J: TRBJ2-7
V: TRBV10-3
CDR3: CAISLLDEQYF
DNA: TGTGCCATCAGCCTACTAGACGAGCAGTACTTC

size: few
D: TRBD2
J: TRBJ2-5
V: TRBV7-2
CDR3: CASSLNGREETQYF
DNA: TGTGCCAGCAGCTTAAACGGGAGGGAGGAGACCCAGTACTTC

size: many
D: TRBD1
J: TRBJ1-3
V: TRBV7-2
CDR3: CASSLQGALKNTIYF
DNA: TGTGCCAGCAGCTTACAGGGGGCGCTTAAAAACACCATATATTTT

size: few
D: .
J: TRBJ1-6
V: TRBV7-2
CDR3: CASSPRDSNNSPLHF
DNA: TGTGCCAGCAGCCCCAGAGACAGCAATAATTCACCCCTCCACTTT

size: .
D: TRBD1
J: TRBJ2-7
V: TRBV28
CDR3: CASGTQGPYEQYF
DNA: TGTGCCAGCGGCACACAGGGGCCCTACGAGCAGTACTTC

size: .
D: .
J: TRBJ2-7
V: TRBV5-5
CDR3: CASSRDSGTPFSYEQYF
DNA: TGTGCCAGCAGTCGCGATTCCGGGACACCATTTTCCTACGAGCAGTACTTC

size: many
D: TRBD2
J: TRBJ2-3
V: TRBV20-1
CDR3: CRVGTSGRAPTDTQYF
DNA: TGCAGGGTCGGTACTAGCGGGAGGGCCCCCACAGATACGCAGTATTTT

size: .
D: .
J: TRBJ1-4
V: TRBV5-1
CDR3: CASSLSTGRAEKLFF
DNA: TGCGCCAGCAGCTTAAGTACGGGTCGGGCTGAAAAACTGTTTTTT